This TCR beta chain is drawn from a study of T cells in Graves' hyperthyroidism and ophthalmopathy. The study, taken as a whole, reports: Prediction of ophthalmopathy progression came a median roughly 6.4 months pre-onset.

This CDR3 contains 16 residues. In germline, CDR1 is ENHRY, CDR2 SYGVKD. Germline trimming cut 4 bases from V and 2 bases from J; bases unmatched to any gene: 5. Criteria for exclusion of patients were uncontrolled infection, other autoimmune disease, pregnancy or lactation. Note on this clonotype: Its antigen is unidentified.

The source material, RNA transcripts, was used to amplify TCR beta CDR3 regions. An initial round of RT-PCR targeting the TCR CDR3 relied on the HTBI primer set. TCRdb passed the multiplex PCR reads through MiXCR, listing each CDR3 protein once. The sample shows roughly 500,000 distinct CDR3 sequences, roughly 46% of them seen only once. The chain combines TRBV10-3 with TRBJ2-2, with 9 bases aligning to TRBD2. The sequence was collected from an adult woman with Graves' disease, either hyperthyroidism or ophthalmopathy (not recorded which). Sequencing used peripheral blood or thyroid tissue (not recorded which). The CDR3 is CAISVGSGGNTGELFF. In DNA, the CDR3 is TGTGCCATCAGTGTTGGTAGCGGGGGAAACACCGGGGAGCTGTTTTTT.